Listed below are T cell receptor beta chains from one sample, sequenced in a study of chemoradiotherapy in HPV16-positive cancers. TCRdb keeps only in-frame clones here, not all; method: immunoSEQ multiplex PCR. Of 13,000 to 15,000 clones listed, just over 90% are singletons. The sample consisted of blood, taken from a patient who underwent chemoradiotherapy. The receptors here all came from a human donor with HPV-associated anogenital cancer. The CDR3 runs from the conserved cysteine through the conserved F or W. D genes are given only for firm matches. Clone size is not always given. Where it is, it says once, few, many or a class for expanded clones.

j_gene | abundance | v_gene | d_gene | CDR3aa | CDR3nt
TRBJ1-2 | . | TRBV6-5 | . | CASSYSTGIGYTF | TGTGCCAGCAGTTACTCGACCGGGATTGGCTACACCTTC
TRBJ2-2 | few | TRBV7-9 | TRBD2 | CASSLSVGGWTGELFF | TGTGCCAGCAGCTTATCTGTCGGGGGGTGGACCGGGGAGCTGTTTTTT
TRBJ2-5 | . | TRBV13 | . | CASSAPLGLGVLSRETQYF | TGTGCCAGCAGCGCACCCCTCGGGTTGGGCGTTCTAAGCCGGGAGACCCAGTACTTC
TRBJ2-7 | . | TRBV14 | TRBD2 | CASSSGLAGQKWREQYF | TGTGCCAGCAGCTCAGGACTAGCGGGGCAAAAATGGAGGGAGCAGTACTTC
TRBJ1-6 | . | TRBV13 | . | CASSLGRLTDPVSYNSPLHF | TGTGCCAGCAGCTTAGGGAGATTGACAGACCCTGTCTCCTATAATTCACCCCTCCACTTT
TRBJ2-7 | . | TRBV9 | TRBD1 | CASSVTSGQGAMDEQYF | TGTGCCAGCAGCGTAACATCCGGACAGGGGGCAATGGACGAGCAGTACTTC
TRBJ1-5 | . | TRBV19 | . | CASSIRDSNQPQHF | TGTGCCAGTAGTATCCGGGACAGCAATCAGCCCCAGCATTTT
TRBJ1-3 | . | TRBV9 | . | CASSPGGNTIYF | TGTGCCAGCAGCCCTGGGGGAAACACCATATATTTT
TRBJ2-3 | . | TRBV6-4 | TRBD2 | CASRSGGAADTQYF | TGTGCCAGTCGTAGCGGGGGGGCCGCGGATACGCAGTATTTT
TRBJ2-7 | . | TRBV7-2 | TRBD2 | CASSLATSGLSYEQYF | TGTGCCAGCAGCTTAGCGACTAGCGGGCTCTCCTACGAGCAGTACTTC
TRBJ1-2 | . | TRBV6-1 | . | CASTSSQGAYGYTF | TGTGCCAGCACCTCTTCCCAGGGAGCCTATGGCTACACCTTC
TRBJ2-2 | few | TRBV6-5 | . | CASSSQETGELFF | TGTGCCAGCAGTTCACAGGAGACCGGGGAGCTGTTTTTT
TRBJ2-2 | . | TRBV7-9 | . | CASSFGAGELFF | TGTGCCAGCAGCTTTGGGGCCGGGGAGCTGTTTTTT
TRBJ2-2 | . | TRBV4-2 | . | CASNSFGTENTGELFF | TGTGCCAGCAACAGTTTCGGGACTGAAAACACCGGGGAGCTGTTTTTT
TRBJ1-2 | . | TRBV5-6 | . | CASSFPMGGDANNYGYTF | TGTGCCAGCAGCTTTCCTATGGGGGGGGACGCCAATAACTATGGCTACACCTTC
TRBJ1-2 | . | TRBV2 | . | CASSAGGGGYGYTF | TGTGCCAGCAGTGCCGGGGGAGGAGGTTATGGCTACACCTTC
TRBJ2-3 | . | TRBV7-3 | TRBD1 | CASSTHRGHIDTQYF | TGTGCCAGCAGCACCCACAGGGGGCATATAGATACGCAGTATTTT
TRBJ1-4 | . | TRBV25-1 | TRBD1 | CASSSRGRGEKLFF | TGTGCCAGCAGTTCCAGGGGGCGAGGTGAAAAACTGTTTTTT
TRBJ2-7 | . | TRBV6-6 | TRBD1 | CASSQPTGGKDEQYF | TGTGCCAGCAGTCAACCCACAGGGGGCAAGGACGAGCAGTACTTC
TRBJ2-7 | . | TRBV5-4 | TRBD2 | CASSPGLAGDEQYF | TGTGCCAGCAGCCCCGGACTAGCGGGGGACGAGCAGTACTTC
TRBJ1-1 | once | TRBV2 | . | CASSVDFVDTEAFF | TGTGCCAGCAGTGTTGATTTCGTGGACACTGAAGCTTTCTTT
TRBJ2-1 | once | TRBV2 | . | CASNPWQGSYNEQFF | TGTGCCAGCAATCCCTGGCAGGGGTCCTACAATGAGCAGTTCTTC
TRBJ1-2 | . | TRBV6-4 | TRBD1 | CASSAPTDRDCGYTF | TGTGCCAGCAGTGCCCCGACCGACAGGGATTGTGGCTACACCTTC
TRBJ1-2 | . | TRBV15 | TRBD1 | CATSRTGGLYGYTF | TGTGCCACCAGCAGAACAGGGGGCTTGTATGGCTACACCTTC
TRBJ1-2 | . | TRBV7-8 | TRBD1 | CASSSPGQTHGGSEGYTF | TGTGCCAGCAGCTCCCCGGGACAGACACATGGCGGGTCAGAAGGCTACACCTTC
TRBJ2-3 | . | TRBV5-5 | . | CASSLSGAGGDTQYF | TGTGCCAGCAGCCTCTCCGGGGCCGGAGGAGATACGCAGTATTTT
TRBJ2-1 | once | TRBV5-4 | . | CASSLVAGFSYNEQFF | TGTGCCAGCAGCTTGGTGGCGGGGTTCTCCTACAATGAGCAGTTCTTC
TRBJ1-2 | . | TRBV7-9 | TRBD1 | CASSLESNRGHRYGYTF | TGTGCCAGCAGCTTAGAGAGTAACAGGGGGCACCGCTATGGCTACACCTTC
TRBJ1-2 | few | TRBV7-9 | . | CASSLGAANYGYTF | TGTGCCAGCAGCTTAGGTGCAGCTAACTATGGCTACACCTTC
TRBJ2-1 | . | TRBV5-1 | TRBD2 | CASSLAGATSGGQDHEQFF | TGCGCCAGCAGCTTGGCCGGGGCGACTAGCGGGGGGCAAGACCATGAGCAGTTCTTC
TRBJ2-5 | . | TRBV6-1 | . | CASRRGAWETQYF | TGTGCCAGCAGAAGGGGGGCCTGGGAGACCCAGTACTTC
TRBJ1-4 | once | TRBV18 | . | CASSPGIGEKLFF | TGTGCCAGCTCACCGGGAATTGGTGAAAAACTGTTTTTT
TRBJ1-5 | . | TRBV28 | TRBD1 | CASSFDRGRNQPQHF | TGTGCCAGCAGCTTCGACAGGGGGAGGAATCAGCCCCAGCATTTT
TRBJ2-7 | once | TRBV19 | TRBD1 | CASTATGNSYEQYF | TGTGCCAGTACCGCGACAGGGAACTCCTACGAGCAGTACTTC
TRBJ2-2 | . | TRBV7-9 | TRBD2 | CASSPRGGSGTGELFF | TGTGCCAGCAGCCCGCGGGGGGGAAGTGGCACCGGGGAGCTGTTTTTT
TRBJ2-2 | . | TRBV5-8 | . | CASSYVENTGELFF | TGTGCCAGCAGCTATGTAGAAAACACCGGGGAGCTGTTTTTT
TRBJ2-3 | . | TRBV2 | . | CASSVGGLSSDTQYF | TGTGCCAGCAGTGTCGGGGGGCTATCGTCAGATACGCAGTATTTT
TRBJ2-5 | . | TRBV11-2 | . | CASSSGSGKETQYF | TGTGCCAGCAGCTCTGGGTCAGGAAAAGAGACCCAGTACTTC
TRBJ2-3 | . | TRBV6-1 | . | CASATGRGTDTQYF | TGTGCCAGCGCGACGGGGCGAGGGACAGATACGCAGTATTTT
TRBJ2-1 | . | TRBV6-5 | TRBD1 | CASSPRDRQNNEQFF | TGTGCCAGCAGTCCCCGGGACAGGCAAAACAATGAGCAGTTCTTC
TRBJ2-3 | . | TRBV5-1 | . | CASSLAGGGLPPTDTQYF | TGCGCCAGCAGCTTGGCTGGCGGGGGCCTTCCCCCCACAGATACGCAGTATTTT
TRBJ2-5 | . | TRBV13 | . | CASSFSGQGQETQYF | TGTGCCAGCAGCTTCAGCGGTCAGGGCCAAGAGACCCAGTACTTC
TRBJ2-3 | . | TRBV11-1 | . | CASSLTQQGPDTQYF | TGTGCCAGCAGCCTGACCCAACAGGGTCCAGATACGCAGTATTTT
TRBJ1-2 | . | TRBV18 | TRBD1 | CASSPRGDSTYGYTF | TGTGCCAGCTCACCAAGAGGGGACAGCACCTATGGCTACACCTTC
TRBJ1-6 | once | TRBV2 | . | CASSVDLNSPLHF | TGTGCCAGCAGTGTAGACCTAAATTCACCCCTCCACTTT
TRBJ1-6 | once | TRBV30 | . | CAWNPSHRWNSPLHF | TGTGCCTGGAACCCCTCACACCGCTGGAATTCACCCCTCCACTTT
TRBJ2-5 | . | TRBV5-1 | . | CASSSRDSLSAQYF | TGCGCCAGCAGCTCCCGGGACTCGCTCTCGGCCCAGTACTTC
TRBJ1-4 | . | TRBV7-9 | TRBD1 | CASSLPLTGAGGKLFF | TGTGCCAGCAGCTTACCCCTGACAGGGGCAGGGGGAAAACTGTTTTTT
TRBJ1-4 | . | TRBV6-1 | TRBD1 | CASSGGQEWFATNEKLFF | TGTGCCAGCAGTGGGGGACAGGAATGGTTCGCAACTAATGAAAAACTGTTTTTT
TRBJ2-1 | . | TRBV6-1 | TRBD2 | CASSELAGTPNEQFF | TGTGCCAGCAGCGAATTAGCGGGGACACCCAATGAGCAGTTCTTC
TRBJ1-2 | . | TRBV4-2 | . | CASSQGNQDYGYTF | TGTGCCAGCAGCCAAGGTAATCAGGACTATGGCTACACCTTC
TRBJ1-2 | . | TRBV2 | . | CASQFIGEANYGYTF | TGTGCCAGCCAATTCATCGGGGAGGCGAACTATGGCTACACCTTC
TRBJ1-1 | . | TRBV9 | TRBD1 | CASSGPDRGAAFF | TGTGCCAGCAGCGGCCCCGACAGGGGAGCAGCTTTCTTT
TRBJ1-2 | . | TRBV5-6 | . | CASSASGNYGYTF | TGTGCCAGCTCCGCTTCTGGGAACTATGGCTACACCTTC
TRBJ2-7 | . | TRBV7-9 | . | CASSSRGTILRVQYF | TGTGCCAGCAGCTCTCGGGGTACTATCCTACGAGTGCAGTACTTC